Here is one TCR beta chain with its context. This clonotype has a handful of counts. There is no known antigen for this receptor. One end of the junction is discordant with germline, which a read error may explain. These data originate in a study of post-analysis software for immune sequencing data (dated by TCRdb to between 2015 and 2017). Turning to the overall study: Disease courses on record covered relapsing-remitting, secondary progressive and progressive-relapsing multiple sclerosis, though some patients had no subtype annotation. The patient repertoires were set against around eleven previously published healthy control repertoires from donors whose ages ranged from 6 to 25 years. A subset of samples was prepared in parallel using single-end sample barcoding, then pooled and co-amplified after Illumina adapter ligation. Findings and caveats that apply to the study as a whole: Compared with controls, multiple sclerosis patients had significantly lower normalized Chao1 diversity, a finding suggesting substantial peripheral T-cell clonal expansion. Direct clustering with F measure revealed strong co-clustering of samples prepared in the same batch, which led to a batch-effect correction. Roughly 5 TRBV segments, including TRBV5-6, TRBV5-1 and TRBV20-1, were significantly more frequent in patients than controls. The multiple sclerosis patient group was slightly younger than the control group.

Looking up the germline V gene (reference sequence) yields CDR1 LGHDT and CDR2 YNNKEL. From the cysteine up to the phenylalanine, the CDR3 has a length of 15 residues. Solely the CDR3 DNA is kept, with 45 bases framed from the first base. To demonstrate the VDJtools post-analysis software, the study profiled TCR beta repertoires from the peripheral blood of about 13 young patients with multiple sclerosis. The patients with multiple sclerosis were children and adolescents between roughly 6 and 17 years of age. Library preparation used PCR. Instrument on record: Illumina HiSeq 2500. Unique molecular identifiers were incorporated into TCR beta cDNA libraries to reduce PCR and sequencing biases. Every 1 to 10 million input T cells yielded 500,000 or so cDNA molecules, meaning each molecule approximated one T cell. The patient libraries were prepared and sequenced with the same protocol used for the earlier healthy control dataset. Samples belonging to the same batch were prepared together, multiplexed and sequenced on a shared HiSeq lane. For the original study's pipeline: Raw barcoded reads were processed with MIGEC, and single-read molecular identifier groups were discarded before consensus assembly and CDR3 extraction. VDJtools was used for post-analysis of the clonotype tables, with diversity normalized by down-sampling every dataset to the smallest sample size. In repertoire overlap clustering, CDR3 amino acid sequences, but not nucleotide sequences, were matched to correct batch-related cross-sample contamination. TCRdb reprocessing: public reads trimmed at Q25 with fastp, clones called with MiXCR, in-frame beta chains kept. Every entry covers one CDR3 protein and lists the most common genes and DNA from its rows. These V and J calls are TCRdb output, not the study's own analysis. This sample holds 430,000 or so distinct CDR3 sequences; approximately 42% were observed only once. The top ten hold approximately 7.1% of the sample.

The clonotype was recovered from a girl aged 2 to 9 with multiple sclerosis. The sample taken for sequencing was blood. In this chain, TRBV3-1 is recombined with TRBJ2-4; 7 central bases correspond to TRBD2. The CDR3 is CASGQEGEGINIQYF. The nucleotide sequence is TGTGCCAGCGGCCAAGAAGGGGAGGGGATAAACATTCAGTACTTC.